This T cell receptor (beta chain) is from a study of blood T cell repertoires in COVID-19. Study processing details: Estimated nucleated cell counts came from reference gene primer amplification. Using immunoSEQ multiplex PCR, the repertoire was profiled, and TCRdb retains in-frame clones only, with some absent. The D gene and trimming were derived from the DNA, and the V and J assignments and clone size from that table. The sample includes about 190,000 clones, approximately 86% of them seen just once. The material sequenced was peripheral blood. This sequence originates from a young man with acute or convalescent COVID-19.

The CDR3 protein is CASSLLHVAGAQEQFF. The CDR3 DNA follows: TGTGCCAGCAGCTTATTGCATGTAGCGGGGGCCCAAGAGCAGTTCTTC. This chain links TRBV11-2 with TRBJ2-1; TRBD2 matches 9 bases. Germline V gene data show CDR1 as SGHAT and CDR2 as FQNNGV. The CDR3 runs 16 residues. Trimming removed 2 bases from V and 10 bases from J; junction bases left unmatched: 12.